These T cell receptor beta chains were read from a single sample in a study of regulatory T cells in long-lasting Graves disease. TCRdb re-called the multiplex PCR reads through MiXCR, storing one row per CDR3 protein. The table records about 470,000 distinct CDR3 sequences, more than 13% of them present only once. The same sample was also used in a study of T cells in Graves' hyperthyroidism and ophthalmopathy.

The input for sequencing was peripheral blood mononuclear cells (PBMCs), taken at new diagnosis, from a patient treated with antithyroid drugs. These receptors all come from a woman in her twenties or thirties with Graves disease. Both conserved end residues are part of each CDR3. Fields, in order: J gene, clone size, V gene, D gene, CDR3 DNA, CDR3 protein. A D gene is named only where the DNA matches it firmly. Clone sizes are given selectively: once, few, many, or a class where the clone is expanded.

TRBJ1-2,few,TRBV9,TRBD1,TGTGCCAGCAGCGTGAGTAGACAGGGGGCGACGAATGGCTACACCTTC,CASSVSRQGATNGYTF
TRBJ2-7,few,TRBV5-1,NA,TGTGCCAGCAGCCAAGCGCGTAGCTCCTGCGAGCAGTACTTC,CASSQARSSCEQYF
TRBJ2-5,many,TRBV18,NA,TGTGCCAGCTCACCACCCAGCAATCAAGAGACCCAGTACTTC,CASSPPSNQETQYF
TRBJ1-5,many,TRBV6-1,TRBD1,TGTGCCAGCAGTGTGGACAGGGGCCTCACGGGGAGGAATCAGCCCCAGCATTTT,CASSVDRGLTGRNQPQHF
TRBJ2-1,few,TRBV9,TRBD1,TGTGCCAGCAGCGTCGGGACAGACAATGAGCAGTTCTTC,CASSVGTDNEQFF
TRBJ1-4,once,TRBV7-9,TRBD1,TGTGCCAGCAGCACCGACAGGGGGCTTGAAAAACTGTTTTTT,CASSTDRGLEKLFF
TRBJ2-7,many,TRBV20-1,TRBD1,TGCAGTGCAAAAAGACAGGGGGGCTACGAGCAGTACTTC,CSAKRQGGYEQYF
TRBJ2-1,many,TRBV12-3/TRBV12-4,NA,TGTGCCAGCAGTTTTGGCGGAATGGGTGCCTACAATGAGCAGTTCTTC,CASSFGGMGAYNEQFF
TRBJ1-4,once,TRBV19,TRBD1,TGTGCCAGTAGTTCCCGGGACAGGGCATATGAAAAACCGTTTTTT,CASSSRDRAYEKPFF
TRBJ1-2,many,TRBV20-1,TRBD1,TGCAGTGCTAAAAAGGACAGGGGGCGGGATGGCTACACCTTC,CSAKKDRGRDGYTF
TRBJ2-1,once,TRBV6-1,NA,TGTGCCAGCACACAAAAACCGGGACTTTACGACAATGAGCAGTTCTTC,CASTQKPGLYDNEQFF
TRBJ1-5,few,TRBV27,NA,TGTGCCAGCAGTTTAAAGTTGGGGGGCAATCAGCCCCAGCATTTT,CASSLKLGGNQPQHF
TRBJ2-5,NA,TRBV5-1,NA,TGCGCCAGCATCAACAGGGCCAGTGGAGTCAGAGAGACCCAGTACTTC,CASINRASGVRETQYF
TRBJ2-7,many,TRBV6-1,NA,TGTGCCAGCATACGGGACCCCTCGAGCTCCTACGAGCAGTACTTC,CASIRDPSSSYEQYF
TRBJ1-5,NA,TRBV4-1,NA,TGCGCCAGCAGCCAAGTACTCGTTCGGCAGAATCAGCCCCAGCATTTT,CASSQVLVRQNQPQHF
TRBJ2-1,many,TRBV7-8,TRBD1,TGTGCCAGCAGCTTAGCAGCCCGGACAGGGCTAAGTGCATACAATGAGCAGTTCTTC,CASSLAARTGLSAYNEQFF
TRBJ2-1,many,TRBV12-3/TRBV12-4,TRBD1,TGTGCCAGCAGTTTACAGACAGGGGGGGCATACAATGAGCAGTTCTTC,CASSLQTGGAYNEQFF
TRBJ2-3,few,TRBV20-1,NA,TGCAGTGCTTCAGGGTTGCGTACAGATACGCAGTATTTT,CSASGLRTDTQYF
TRBJ2-1,few,TRBV20-1,NA,TGCAGTGCTAAGACTAGGCACAATGAGCAGTTCTTC,CSAKTRHNEQFF
TRBJ2-3,many,TRBV7-2,NA,TGTGCCAGCAGCTTAAAGTGGCAGATTGGCACAGATACGCAGTATTTT,CASSLKWQIGTDTQYF
TRBJ1-5,few,TRBV5-6,NA,TGTGCCAGCAGCTTCGGGACAAGGGGATCTTGGCAGCCCCAGCATTTT,CASSFGTRGSWQPQHF
TRBJ2-3,NA,TRBV4-2,NA,TGTGCCAGCAGCCAAACCCTGGAAGGTAGCACGCAGTATTTT,CASSQTLEGSTQYF
TRBJ2-7,many,TRBV6-2/TRBV6-3,NA,TGTGCCAGCAGTGCAACGATTCGGGTCTCCTACGAGCAGTACTTC,CASSATIRVSYEQYF
TRBJ2-5,few,TRBV30,NA,TGTCTGTCAGGGAGTTTGGGGGAGACCCAGTACTTC,CLSGSLGETQYF
TRBJ2-6,NA,TRBV11-2,TRBD1,TGTGCCAGCAGCTTAGAGTCGGGACAGCTTAAAAGCTCTGGGGCCAACGTCCTGACTTTC,CASSLESGQLKSSGANVLTF
TRBJ2-2,few,TRBV9,TRBD2,TGTGCCAGCAGCGTAGAGAGCGGGAGAGGTAGCGGGGAGCTGTTTTTT,CASSVESGRGSGELFF